These T cell receptor beta chains were read from a single sample in a study of T cells in Graves' hyperthyroidism and ophthalmopathy. From the multiplex PCR reads, TCRdb called clonotypes with MiXCR, one entry per CDR3 protein. This sample has about 270,000 distinct CDR3 sequences, with 22% found just once. The sample comprised blood. The receptors derive from a man under 40 with Graves' ophthalmopathy. Both conserved end residues are part of each CDR3. Fields, in order: J gene, clone size, D gene, V gene, CDR3 DNA, CDR3 protein. A D gene is named only where the DNA matches it firmly. Not all rows give a size; the values are once, few, many and, for expanded clones, a class.

j_call: TRBJ2-1; clone_size: many; d_call: .; v_call: TRBV7-2; cdr3_nt: TGTGCCAGCACCTCGCAGTACAATGAGCAGTTCTTC; cdr3_aa: CASTSQYNEQFF
j_call: TRBJ2-7; clone_size: .; d_call: .; v_call: TRBV11-2; cdr3_nt: TGTGCCAGCAGCCTTCGTTCTCTACCCTACGAGCAGTACTTC; cdr3_aa: CASSLRSLPYEQYF
j_call: TRBJ2-7; clone_size: .; d_call: .; v_call: TRBV7-9; cdr3_nt: TGTGCCAGCAGCCCACCAGACGGGAAAGGGGAGCAGTACTTC; cdr3_aa: CASSPPDGKGEQYF
j_call: TRBJ2-1; clone_size: .; d_call: .; v_call: TRBV12-3/TRBV12-4; cdr3_nt: TGTGCCAGCAGTTTAGCCCTAGACAATGAGCAGTTCTTC; cdr3_aa: CASSLALDNEQFF
j_call: TRBJ2-3; clone_size: many; d_call: .; v_call: TRBV3-1; cdr3_nt: TGTGCCAGCAGCCGATCAACCGGGGCATCGGGTAGTACGCAGTATTTT; cdr3_aa: CASSRSTGASGSTQYF
j_call: TRBJ2-7; clone_size: .; d_call: TRBD2; v_call: TRBV19; cdr3_nt: TGTGCCAGTAGTGGCGGGGGGGCCACCGAGCAGTACTTC; cdr3_aa: CASSGGGATEQYF
j_call: TRBJ1-2; clone_size: once; d_call: TRBD1; v_call: TRBV4-2; cdr3_nt: TGTGCCAGCGACCCGGGACAGCACAACTATGGCTACACCTTC; cdr3_aa: CASDPGQHNYGYTF
j_call: TRBJ1-6; clone_size: .; d_call: TRBD1; v_call: TRBV2; cdr3_nt: TGTGCCAGCAGTGTACAGGGGGAGAATTCACCCCTCCACTTT; cdr3_aa: CASSVQGENSPLHF
j_call: TRBJ2-3; clone_size: few; d_call: .; v_call: TRBV5-5; cdr3_nt: TGTGCCAGCAGCCCGCAAGCGAGGACTAGCACAGATACGCAGTATTTT; cdr3_aa: CASSPQARTSTDTQYF
j_call: TRBJ2-1; clone_size: .; d_call: .; v_call: TRBV6-5; cdr3_nt: TGTGCCAGCAGTTACAATAGACAGCCAGGAGTCAATGAGCAGTTCTTC; cdr3_aa: CASSYNRQPGVNEQFF
j_call: TRBJ2-7; clone_size: many; d_call: TRBD1; v_call: TRBV27; cdr3_nt: TGTGCCAGCAGTCCGTCGTTAGGACAGGGGCCCTACGAGCAGTACTTC; cdr3_aa: CASSPSLGQGPYEQYF
j_call: TRBJ2-7; clone_size: .; d_call: TRBD2; v_call: TRBV5-1; cdr3_nt: TGCGCCAGCAGTTATACTAGCGGGAGGGCCAAGTGGCAGTACTTC; cdr3_aa: CASSYTSGRAKWQYF
j_call: TRBJ1-2; clone_size: few; d_call: TRBD1; v_call: TRBV6-1; cdr3_nt: TGTGCCAGCAACGTGGGACAGGGTTGGAGCTATGGCTACACCTTC; cdr3_aa: CASNVGQGWSYGYTF
j_call: TRBJ2-1; clone_size: .; d_call: .; v_call: TRBV6-1; cdr3_nt: TGTGCCAGCAGCCCACGGGAGATGAGCAATGAGCAGTTCTTC; cdr3_aa: CASSPREMSNEQFF
j_call: TRBJ2-5; clone_size: many; d_call: .; v_call: TRBV2; cdr3_nt: TGTGCCAGCAGGAACTGGGGGCAGGGTGGTATAGAGACCCAGTACTTC; cdr3_aa: CASRNWGQGGIETQYF
j_call: TRBJ2-1; clone_size: many; d_call: TRBD2; v_call: TRBV11-2; cdr3_nt: TGTGCCAGCAGCTTAGATGGCGGGAGCTACAATGAGCAGTTCTTC; cdr3_aa: CASSLDGGSYNEQFF
j_call: TRBJ2-7; clone_size: .; d_call: .; v_call: TRBV6-1; cdr3_nt: TGTGCCAGCAGCCATGAGGGGTGGCGGGTCCCTAGCTCCTACGAGCAGTACTTC; cdr3_aa: CASSHEGWRVPSSYEQYF
j_call: TRBJ2-5; clone_size: few; d_call: .; v_call: TRBV5-6; cdr3_nt: TGTGCCAGCAGTCGAATATACGGGGAAGAGACCCAGTACTTC; cdr3_aa: CASSRIYGEETQYF
j_call: TRBJ1-5; clone_size: few; d_call: .; v_call: TRBV7-8; cdr3_nt: TGTGCCAGCAGCTTAAACAGGCAAGATCAGCCCCAGCATTTT; cdr3_aa: CASSLNRQDQPQHF
j_call: TRBJ2-1; clone_size: few; d_call: .; v_call: TRBV20-1; cdr3_nt: TGCAGTGCTAATGTTGTCCGCAATGAGCAGTTCTTC; cdr3_aa: CSANVVRNEQFF
j_call: TRBJ2-3; clone_size: few; d_call: .; v_call: TRBV28; cdr3_nt: TGTGCCAGCAGGGCGGCGGGAAGCACAGATACGCAGTATTTT; cdr3_aa: CASRAAGSTDTQYF
j_call: TRBJ2-1; clone_size: many; d_call: .; v_call: TRBV6-1; cdr3_nt: TGTGCCAGCAGTTTGGGGGGACAACTCTACAATGAGCAGTTCTTC; cdr3_aa: CASSLGGQLYNEQFF
j_call: TRBJ2-3; clone_size: .; d_call: .; v_call: TRBV5-6; cdr3_nt: TGTGCCAGCAGCTTGGCTTCGGAGGGATGGGGCACAGATACGCAGTATTTT; cdr3_aa: CASSLASEGWGTDTQYF
j_call: TRBJ1-1; clone_size: few; d_call: TRBD1; v_call: TRBV6-6; cdr3_nt: TGTGCCAGCAGTTACTCGACAGGGTTTACTGAAGCTTTCTTT; cdr3_aa: CASSYSTGFTEAFF
j_call: TRBJ2-7; clone_size: .; d_call: .; v_call: TRBV6-9; cdr3_nt: TGTGCCAGCAGTTACCAGGGGGGGACCTACGAGCAGTACTTC; cdr3_aa: CASSYQGGTYEQYF
j_call: TRBJ2-5; clone_size: few; d_call: .; v_call: TRBV6-1; cdr3_nt: TGTGCCAGCAGTCCGAAAGAGACAGCTCAAGAGACCCAGTACTTC; cdr3_aa: CASSPKETAQETQYF
j_call: TRBJ2-5; clone_size: few; d_call: TRBD1; v_call: TRBV12-3/TRBV12-4; cdr3_nt: TGTGCCAGCAACCAAGGACAGGGGGGTCGGCAAGAGACCCAGTACTTC; cdr3_aa: CASNQGQGGRQETQYF
j_call: TRBJ2-1; clone_size: many; d_call: TRBD2; v_call: TRBV18; cdr3_nt: TGTGCCAGCTACAATGGAGCGGGGGCCTACAATGAGCAGTTCTTC; cdr3_aa: CASYNGAGAYNEQFF
j_call: TRBJ2-3; clone_size: many; d_call: .; v_call: TRBV24-1; cdr3_nt: TGTGCCACCAGTGATTCCCTGGGGACCAGCACAGATACGCAGTATTTT; cdr3_aa: CATSDSLGTSTDTQYF
j_call: TRBJ2-7; clone_size: .; d_call: .; v_call: TRBV27; cdr3_nt: TGTGCCAGCAGTTTAGACCCTTTGGGGGCCTACGAGCAGTACTTC; cdr3_aa: CASSLDPLGAYEQYF
j_call: TRBJ1-2; clone_size: many; d_call: .; v_call: TRBV11-2; cdr3_nt: TGTGCCAGCAGGCAGGGCCCCCTCTCGGCCTTC; cdr3_aa: CASRQGPLSAF
j_call: TRBJ1-1; clone_size: many; d_call: .; v_call: TRBV20-1; cdr3_nt: TGCAGTGCTAGACCGGACATTAACACTGAAGCTTTCTTT; cdr3_aa: CSARPDINTEAFF
j_call: TRBJ2-1; clone_size: many; d_call: TRBD1; v_call: TRBV11-2; cdr3_nt: TGTGCCAGCAGCACCCGACAGGGTAAGGGTGAGCAGTTCTTC; cdr3_aa: CASSTRQGKGEQFF
j_call: TRBJ2-7; clone_size: .; d_call: TRBD1; v_call: TRBV18; cdr3_nt: TGTGCCAGCTCACCATGGGACAGGACCTACGAGCAGTACTTC; cdr3_aa: CASSPWDRTYEQYF
j_call: TRBJ2-2; clone_size: .; d_call: TRBD1; v_call: TRBV2; cdr3_nt: TGTGCCAGCAGCCGCGACAGGGGTTCTACCGGGGAGCTGTTTTTT; cdr3_aa: CASSRDRGSTGELFF
j_call: TRBJ1-2; clone_size: .; d_call: .; v_call: TRBV5-8; cdr3_nt: TGTGCCAGCAGCTTGGTGCGCAGCCAAGATGGCTACACCTTC; cdr3_aa: CASSLVRSQDGYTF
j_call: TRBJ1-1; clone_size: .; d_call: .; v_call: TRBV28; cdr3_nt: TGTGCCAGTTTCAACAGGGTGTACACTGAAGCTTTCTTT; cdr3_aa: CASFNRVYTEAFF
j_call: TRBJ2-7; clone_size: many; d_call: TRBD2; v_call: TRBV28; cdr3_nt: TGTGCCAGCAGCCAAAGCGGGAGTCCGACCGAGCAGTACTTC; cdr3_aa: CASSQSGSPTEQYF
j_call: TRBJ2-1; clone_size: few; d_call: .; v_call: TRBV6-8; cdr3_nt: TGTGCCAGCAGTTCAGGGACAGTGAAACCCGGGACTTACTACAATGAGCAGTTCTTC; cdr3_aa: CASSSGTVKPGTYYNEQFF
j_call: TRBJ2-2; clone_size: many; d_call: .; v_call: TRBV7-2; cdr3_nt: TGTGCCAGCAGCCCCGGAGGGGCAGCGAACACCGGGGAGCTGTTTTTT; cdr3_aa: CASSPGGAANTGELFF
j_call: TRBJ1-3; clone_size: .; d_call: .; v_call: TRBV6-2/TRBV6-3; cdr3_nt: TGTGCCAGCAGTTACAGTAGCGGGCCGCGATACACCATATATTTT; cdr3_aa: CASSYSSGPRYTIYF
j_call: TRBJ2-1; clone_size: .; d_call: TRBD1; v_call: TRBV15; cdr3_nt: TGTGCCACCAGCAGGTTTTCTTTGGGACAGGGGGAGGTCAATGAGCAGTTCTTC; cdr3_aa: CATSRFSLGQGEVNEQFF
j_call: TRBJ1-3; clone_size: .; d_call: .; v_call: TRBV6-1; cdr3_nt: TGTGCCAGCACCAAAGGGCCCTCGGGACTTCGTGGAAACACCATATATTTT; cdr3_aa: CASTKGPSGLRGNTIYF
j_call: TRBJ2-7; clone_size: few; d_call: TRBD2; v_call: TRBV18; cdr3_nt: TGTGCCAGCTCAACGGGAGGACGTGACGAGCAGTACTTC; cdr3_aa: CASSTGGRDEQYF
j_call: TRBJ1-2; clone_size: .; d_call: .; v_call: TRBV18; cdr3_nt: TGTGCCAGCTCACCAGATCTCTCGTTTGGCTACACCTTC; cdr3_aa: CASSPDLSFGYTF